The rows below give T cell receptor beta chains drawn from one sample of a study of brain T cells in children with intractable seizures. Assay used: immunoSEQ multiplex PCR; TCRdb lists only in-frame clones, some missing. This sample yields around 41,000 clones, of which more than 80% are seen a single time; about 6% belongs to the top ten. Sequenced here: peripheral blood, sampled at surgery. These receptors originate from a girl aged 2-10 years with tuberous sclerosis and intractable seizures. Both conserved end residues are part of each CDR3. The D gene is left open where the match is weak. A clone size is listed for some rows: how often the clone was seen (once, few, many), or a class if it is expanded.

d_gene	v_gene	abundance	j_gene	CDR3aa	CDR3nt
TRBD1	TRBV19	.	TRBJ1-4	CASSTRTGGNEKLFF	TGTGCCAGTAGTACTCGGACAGGGGGTAATGAAAAACTGTTTTTT
TRBD1	TRBV6-5	.	TRBJ1-2	CASSPRGPYGYTF	TGTGCCAGCAGTCCCAGGGGGCCCTATGGCTACACCTTC
TRBD1	TRBV18	.	TRBJ1-4	CASSPGTGGSGEKLFF	TGTGCCAGCTCTCCAGGAACAGGGGGCTCGGGGGAAAAACTGTTTTTT
.	TRBV3-1/TRBV3-2	.	TRBJ2-2	CASSLLEPGPGELFF	TGTGCCAGCAGCCTATTAGAACCAGGGCCCGGGGAGCTGTTTTTT
TRBD1	TRBV5-1	.	TRBJ2-2	CASSPNGQGGTGELFF	TGCGCCAGCAGCCCCAACGGACAGGGAGGCACCGGGGAGCTGTTTTTT
.	TRBV9	.	TRBJ1-2	CASSGLGGYTF	TGTGCCAGCAGCGGCCTCGGGGGCTACACCTTC
.	TRBV9	.	TRBJ1-4	CASSAGGPLLPATNEKLFF	TGTGCCAGCAGCGCTGGGGGACCTCTATTGCCCGCAACTAATGAAAAACTGTTTTTT
.	TRBV10-3	.	TRBJ1-2	CAASEGSIGYTF	TGTGCCGCCAGCGAGGGGAGCATTGGCTACACCTTC
.	TRBV19	.	TRBJ2-2	CASSLGARVNTGELFF	TGTGCCAGTAGTCTGGGGGCACGGGTCAACACCGGGGAGCTGTTTTTT
.	TRBV9	.	TRBJ2-3	CASSVAGGGLDTQYF	TGTGCCAGCAGCGTAGCTGGGGGGGGGCTAGATACGCAGTATTTT
TRBD1	TRBV24-1	.	TRBJ1-1	CATSGSGDTDRGRREQGTEAFF	TGTGCCACCAGTGGGTCTGGAGACACGGACAGGGGGCGCCGAGAGCAGGGAACTGAAGCTTTCTTT
.	TRBV15	.	TRBJ1-2	CATNRVDYGYTF	TGTGCCACCAACAGGGTTGACTATGGCTACACCTTC
.	TRBV7-3	.	TRBJ2-1	CASSLSSYNEQFF	TGTGCCAGCAGCTTAAGTTCCTACAATGAGCAGTTCTTC
.	TRBV7-8	.	TRBJ1-3	CASSPGRVVGSGNTIYF	TGTGCCAGCAGCCCAGGCAGAGTAGTGGGCTCTGGAAACACCATATATTTT
.	TRBV5-1	.	TRBJ1-1	CASSGQGITEAFF	TGCGCCAGCAGTGGGCAGGGGATCACTGAAGCTTTCTTT
.	TRBV6-1	.	TRBJ1-2	CASSETGWNNYGYTF	TGTGCCAGCAGTGAGACAGGATGGAATAACTATGGCTACACCTTC
TRBD2	TRBV7-3	.	TRBJ2-5	CASSRGTSGGAERPETQYF	TGTGCCAGCAGCCGCGGGACTAGCGGGGGGGCCGAGAGACCCGAGACCCAGTACTTC
.	TRBV19	.	TRBJ1-2	CASRPGHSNYGYTF	TGTGCCAGTAGGCCGGGACATTCTAACTATGGCTACACCTTC
.	TRBV3-1/TRBV3-2	.	TRBJ1-1	CASSSGLNTEAFF	TGTGCCAGCAGCTCGGGGTTGAACACTGAAGCTTTCTTT
.	TRBV2	few	TRBJ2-7	CASSERAGWNEQYF	TGTGCCAGCAGTGAACGGGCAGGGTGGAACGAGCAGTACTTC
.	TRBV27	.	TRBJ1-2	CASSLSAGASYGYTF	TGTGCCAGCAGTTTATCCGCGGGGGCTTCGTATGGCTACACCTTC
TRBD1	TRBV29-1	.	TRBJ2-3	CSTCLRTGLTDTQYF	TGCAGCACTTGTCTCCGGACAGGGTTGACAGATACGCAGTATTTT
.	TRBV30	.	TRBJ1-5	CAWSVGGSGQPQHF	TGTGCCTGGAGTGTAGGAGGGTCTGGTCAGCCCCAGCATTTT
.	TRBV14	.	TRBJ1-1	CASSYNLNTEAFF	TGTGCCAGCAGCTACAACTTGAACACTGAAGCTTTCTTT
TRBD2	TRBV5-1	.	TRBJ2-7	CASSFSGGASEQYF	TGCGCCAGCAGCTTCAGCGGGGGGGCCTCCGAGCAGTACTTC
.	TRBV27	.	TRBJ1-1	CASRTVTEAFF	TGTGCCAGCCGGACAGTCACTGAAGCTTTCTTT
TRBD2	TRBV24-1	.	TRBJ2-3	CATSTTSGGADTQYF	TGTGCCACCAGCACGACTAGCGGGGGGGCTGATACGCAGTATTTT
.	TRBV18	.	TRBJ1-1	CASSPDPHRDTEAFF	TGTGCCAGCTCACCAGATCCCCACAGGGACACTGAAGCTTTCTTT
TRBD2	TRBV7-2	.	TRBJ2-1	CASSEPRGDVIYNEQFF	TGTGCCAGCAGCGAACCGCGGGGGGACGTAATCTACAATGAGCAGTTCTTC
.	TRBV2	.	TRBJ1-2	CASSEDGRVTYGYTF	TGTGCCAGCAGTGAAGACGGCAGGGTCACTTATGGCTACACCTTC
.	TRBV5-8	once	TRBJ1-3	CASSYELWDTGNTIYF	TGTGCCAGCAGCTATGAGTTATGGGATACTGGAAACACCATATATTTT
TRBD1	TRBV27	.	TRBJ1-3	CASSPGTGETRSGNTIYF	TGTGCCAGCAGTCCCGGGACAGGCGAAACCCGCTCTGGAAACACCATATATTTT
TRBD2	TRBV3-1/TRBV3-2	.	TRBJ2-1	CASSPTSGDRNEQFF	TGTGCCAGCAGCCCCACTAGCGGGGATAGGAATGAGCAGTTCTTC
.	TRBV6-2/TRBV6-3	.	TRBJ1-5	CASSYLGGPQHF	TGTGCCAGCAGTTACCTGGGGGGGCCCCAGCATTTT
TRBD1	TRBV18	.	TRBJ1-6	CASSRQGNWSPLHF	TGTGCCAGCTCACGACAGGGGAATTGGTCACCCCTCCACTTT
.	TRBV4-1	once	TRBJ1-2	CASSQEVTSATYGYTF	TGCGCCAGCAGCCAAGAAGTGACTTCAGCCACCTATGGCTACACCTTC
.	TRBV4-1	.	TRBJ1-3	CASSLTPHRDGNTIYF	TGCGCCAGCAGCCTCACCCCCCACAGGGATGGAAACACCATATATTTT